A selection of T cell receptor beta chains follows, all from one sample in a study of CD8+ T cells in alopecia areata. Assay used: immunoSEQ multiplex PCR; TCRdb lists only in-frame clones, some missing. Counted here are over 250,000 clones, 60% occurring once; the ten biggest clones make up roughly 0.93%. The sequenced sample was CD4+ T cells sorted from blood, obtained at approximately week 51, from a patient treated with tofacitinib. The receptors originated from a human donor with alopecia areata. CDR3s include the opening cysteine and the closing phenylalanine or tryptophan. A D gene is named only where the DNA matches it firmly. Not all rows give a size; the values are once, few, many and, for expanded clones, a class.

D | J | size | V | DNA | CDR3
. | TRBJ2-3 | . | TRBV12-5 | TGTGCTAGTGGTTTGGGACAGACAGATACGCAGTATTTT | CASGLGQTDTQYF
TRBD1 | TRBJ2-7 | few | TRBV10-3 | TGTGCCATCAGGGACAGGCTGACCTACGAGCAGTACTTC | CAIRDRLTYEQYF
. | TRBJ1-4 | few | TRBV7-9 | TGTGCCAGCAGCTTCGGGACGGCTGAAAACCTGTTTTTT | CASSFGTAENLFF
. | TRBJ2-5 | few | TRBV19 | TGTGCCAGTAAGAGGGAGGAGACCCAGTACTTC | CASKREETQYF
. | TRBJ1-6 | . | TRBV4-1 | TGCGCCAGCAGCCAAGCGGGGGCGATCTCCTATAATTCACCCCTCCACTTT | CASSQAGAISYNSPLHF
. | TRBJ1-4 | . | TRBV30 | TGTGCCTGGAGCGGACACAATAATGACGGAAAACTGTTTTTT | CAWSGHNNDGKLFF
TRBD1 | TRBJ2-3 | many | TRBV19 | TGTGCCAGTAGTATGATGGGGGACAGAGTCACAGATACGCAGTATTTT | CASSMMGDRVTDTQYF
. | TRBJ1-1 | . | TRBV25-1 | TGTGCCAGCAGTGAATGGGGGTCGAACACTGAAGCTTTCTTT | CASSEWGSNTEAFF
. | TRBJ2-3 | once | TRBV9 | TGTGCCAGCAGCGTACTAGCGCAAGGCACAGATACGCAGTATTTT | CASSVLAQGTDTQYF
. | TRBJ2-7 | . | TRBV7-9 | TGTGCCAGCAGGTCCCCGGCGGGCGAGCAGTACTTC | CASRSPAGEQYF
. | TRBJ2-3 | . | TRBV7-2 | TGTGCCAGCAGCAATCTAGGAGGGGGCACAGATACGCAGTATTTT | CASSNLGGGTDTQYF
TRBD2 | TRBJ2-5 | . | TRBV5-1 | TGCGCCAGCAGGCAGGCTAGCGGGGAAGAGACCCAGTACTTC | CASRQASGEETQYF
. | TRBJ2-5 | once | TRBV4-3 | TGCGCCAGCAGCCAGCGGGGCTCAAAGGGGGAGACCCAGTACTTC | CASSQRGSKGETQYF
TRBD2 | TRBJ2-5 | . | TRBV29-1 | TGCAGCGTTGGGACTAGCGGGGGGTACCAAGAGACCCAGTACTTC | CSVGTSGGYQETQYF
. | TRBJ1-2 | few | TRBV15 | TGTGCCACCAGCAGAGATATGGCAGGCTATGGCTACACCTTC | CATSRDMAGYGYTF
. | TRBJ2-3 | few | TRBV29-1 | TGCAGCTTTTCGACAGGATCGGTCACAGATACGCAGTATTTT | CSFSTGSVTDTQYF
. | TRBJ2-1 | few | TRBV5-4 | TGTGCCAGCAGCTTTTTGCGGGATGAGCAGTTCTTC | CASSFLRDEQFF
. | TRBJ2-5 | . | TRBV7-8 | TGTGCCAGCAGCCCGGGACCCACCCAAGAGACCCAGTACTTC | CASSPGPTQETQYF
. | TRBJ2-1 | . | TRBV6-6 | TGTGCCAGCAGTTCGACGGTCAGCTCCTACAATGAGCAGTTCTTC | CASSSTVSSYNEQFF
. | TRBJ1-5 | once | TRBV7-6 | TGTGCCAGCAGCTTAGGGGGGAACAATCAGCCCCAGCATTTT | CASSLGGNNQPQHF
. | TRBJ2-7 | . | TRBV15 | TGTGCCACCAGCAGAGATAGGGGCTACGAGCAGTACTTC | CATSRDRGYEQYF
TRBD1 | TRBJ1-6 | once | TRBV30 | TGTGCCTGGAGGATTGGCAGGGGGCCGAATTCACCCCTCCACTTT | CAWRIGRGPNSPLHF
. | TRBJ1-4 | . | TRBV2 | TGTGCCAGCAAAGAAGATGAAAAACTGTTTTTT | CASKEDEKLFF
. | TRBJ2-1 | . | TRBV9 | TGTGCCAGCAGCGTAGCTACGCAAAATGAGCAGTTCTTC | CASSVATQNEQFF
TRBD1 | TRBJ2-5 | . | TRBV6-6 | TGTGCCAGCAGTACGACAGGGGGCTGGGAGACCCAGTACTTC | CASSTTGGWETQYF
. | TRBJ2-6 | . | TRBV19 | TGTGCCAGTAGCTTCTCTGGGGCCAACGTCCTGACTTTC | CASSFSGANVLTF
TRBD2 | TRBJ2-5 | . | TRBV11-2 | TGTGCCAGCCGAAGGGAGGGGACCCAGTACTTC | CASRREGTQYF
TRBD1 | TRBJ2-3 | . | TRBV7-2 | TGTGCCAGCAGTTACCTGGACAGGCCAGATACGCAGTATTTT | CASSYLDRPDTQYF
. | TRBJ1-5 | . | TRBV7-2 | TGTGCCAGCAGCTTTAGAGGGGATCAGCCCCAGCATTTT | CASSFRGDQPQHF
TRBD2 | TRBJ2-1 | few | TRBV14 | TGTGCCAGCAGCCACTCCGGGACTAGCCGGTTCTTC | CASSHSGTSRFF
. | TRBJ1-6 | few | TRBV30 | TGTGCCTGGAGTGAAGCTACGGTCCCCGGTAATTCACCCCTCCACTTT | CAWSEATVPGNSPLHF
TRBD1 | TRBJ2-6 | . | TRBV13 | TGTGCCAGCAGCTTAGAGGGGGCGCTTGGTTCCGGGGCCAACGTCCTGACTTTC | CASSLEGALGSGANVLTF
. | TRBJ2-3 | . | TRBV7-9 | TGTGCCAGCAGCCGACAGGAAGGACCTAGCACAGATACGCAGTATTTT | CASSRQEGPSTDTQYF
. | TRBJ1-6 | . | TRBV30 | TGTGCCTGGAGGCCTTACGTTGCAGGGTGGTCACCCCTCCACTTT | CAWRPYVAGWSPLHF
. | TRBJ2-5 | . | TRBV5-1 | TGCGCCAGCAGCTGGGGCGCGGAGACCCAGTACTTC | CASSWGAETQYF
TRBD1 | TRBJ2-7 | . | TRBV7-9 | TGTGCCAGCAGCCATTCCGGGACAGGGAGCTCCTACGAGCAGTACTTC | CASSHSGTGSSYEQYF
. | TRBJ1-1 | few | TRBV13 | TGTGCCAGCAGCCGACCGGGAAGGGTTGGAACTGAAGCTTTCTTT | CASSRPGRVGTEAFF
. | TRBJ1-2 | . | TRBV6-5 | TGTGCCAGCAGTGGGGGGGACGGCTATGGCTACACCTTC | CASSGGDGYGYTF
. | TRBJ1-2 | . | TRBV6-5 | TGTGTTACCCGAGGACTCCCATATGGCTACACCTTC | CVTRGLPYGYTF
TRBD1 | TRBJ1-2 | . | TRBV30 | TGTGCCTGGAGTGCCGGGACAGGGAGCCTGTATGGCTACACCTTC | CAWSAGTGSLYGYTF
TRBD1 | TRBJ2-7 | . | TRBV6-5 | TGTGCCAGCAACACCCGGGACAGGGGCTCCTACGAGCAGTACTTC | CASNTRDRGSYEQYF
. | TRBJ2-5 | few | TRBV2 | TGTGCCAGCAGTCCCTTCAGGCAAGAGACCCAGTACTTC | CASSPFRQETQYF
. | TRBJ2-5 | . | TRBV25-1 | TGTGCCAGCAGGGGGACGGGGTACCAAGAGACCCAGTACTTC | CASRGTGYQETQYF
TRBD1 | TRBJ2-7 | . | TRBV7-3 | TGTGCCAGCAGCCGAACCGGGACAGGGGACGAGCAGTACTTC | CASSRTGTGDEQYF
. | TRBJ1-1 | . | TRBV20-1 | TGCAGTGCTAGCCCAGGAAGTCGGGCTTTCTTT | CSASPGSRAFF
. | TRBJ1-2 | once | TRBV2 | TGTGCCAGCAGTCCTACACCCGGCGGCTACACCTTC | CASSPTPGGYTF
. | TRBJ2-5 | . | TRBV2 | TGTGCCAGCAGCCCGCAAGAGACCCAGTACTTC | CASSPQETQYF
. | TRBJ2-5 | . | TRBV2 | TGTGCCAGCAGTGAAAACAGCCAAGAGACCCAGTACTTC | CASSENSQETQYF
. | TRBJ2-7 | few | TRBV5-5 | TGTGCCAGCAGCTTGGGAATGAACTCCTACGAGCAGTACTTC | CASSLGMNSYEQYF
. | TRBJ1-5 | . | TRBV5-6 | TGTGCCAGCAGCTTGAGGACTCAGCCCCAGCATTTT | CASSLRTQPQHF
. | TRBJ1-1 | few | TRBV29-1 | TGCAGCGTTGCCCGGGGGGGGAACACTGAAGCTTTCTTT | CSVARGGNTEAFF
. | TRBJ2-3 | . | TRBV5-4 | TGTGCCAGCAGCCCCACCGATCAGGCTATTCGGGATTTT | CASSPTDQAIRDF
. | TRBJ2-1 | few | TRBV6-5 | TGTGCCAGCAGTTACTCGGGGGGTGGCAATGAGCAGTTCTTC | CASSYSGGGNEQFF
TRBD1 | TRBJ2-6 | . | TRBV19 | TGTGCCAGTAGTTCGGAACAGGGGGCTTCTGGGGCCAACGTCCTGACTTTC | CASSSEQGASGANVLTF
TRBD2 | TRBJ2-7 | . | TRBV5-1 | TGCGCCAGCAGCTTGCCCAGCGGGGGGGCCGGCGAGCAGTACTTC | CASSLPSGGAGEQYF
TRBD1 | TRBJ2-7 | . | TRBV27 | TGTGCCAGCAGTTCAAGGGGGACAGGGGCCTACGAGCAGTACTTC | CASSSRGTGAYEQYF
. | TRBJ1-6 | . | TRBV30 | TGTGCCTGGGCCGGGTCAAGGGGCTCACCCCTCCACTTT | CAWAGSRGSPLHF
TRBD1 | TRBJ1-2 | . | TRBV30 | TGTGCCTGGAGTGTACAGACAGGGGGCTATGGCTACACCTTC | CAWSVQTGGYGYTF